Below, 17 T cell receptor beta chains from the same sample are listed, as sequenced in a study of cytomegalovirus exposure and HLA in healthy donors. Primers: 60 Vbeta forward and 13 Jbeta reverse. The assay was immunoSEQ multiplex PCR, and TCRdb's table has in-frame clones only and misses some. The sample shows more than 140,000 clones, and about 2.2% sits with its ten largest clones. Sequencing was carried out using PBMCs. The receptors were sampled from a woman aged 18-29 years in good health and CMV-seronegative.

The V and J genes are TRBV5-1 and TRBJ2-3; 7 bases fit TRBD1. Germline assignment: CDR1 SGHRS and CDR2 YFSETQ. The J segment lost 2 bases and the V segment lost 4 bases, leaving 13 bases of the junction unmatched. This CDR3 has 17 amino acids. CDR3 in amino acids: CASSMTPGQSYTDTQYF. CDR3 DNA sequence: TGCGCCAGCAGCATGACACCGGGACAGAGTTACACAGATACGCAGTATTTT.

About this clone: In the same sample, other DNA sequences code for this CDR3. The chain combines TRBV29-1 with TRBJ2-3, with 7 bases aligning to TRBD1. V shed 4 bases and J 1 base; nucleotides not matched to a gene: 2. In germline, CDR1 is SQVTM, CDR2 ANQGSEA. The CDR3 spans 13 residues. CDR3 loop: CSVGTGGTDTQYF. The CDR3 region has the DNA TGCAGCGTTGGAACAGGGGGCACAGATACGCAGTATTTT.

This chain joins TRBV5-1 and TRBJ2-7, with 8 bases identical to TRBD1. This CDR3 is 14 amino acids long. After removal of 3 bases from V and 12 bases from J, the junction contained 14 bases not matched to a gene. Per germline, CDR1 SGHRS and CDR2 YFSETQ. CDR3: CASSWGQVYQGVYV. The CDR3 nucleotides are TGCGCCAGCAGCTGGGGACAGGTCTATCAAGGCGTGTACGTC.

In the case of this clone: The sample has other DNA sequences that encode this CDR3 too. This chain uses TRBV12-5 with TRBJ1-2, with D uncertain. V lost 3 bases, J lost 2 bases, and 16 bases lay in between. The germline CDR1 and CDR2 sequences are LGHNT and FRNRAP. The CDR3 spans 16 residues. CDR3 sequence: CASGFALRGENYGYTF. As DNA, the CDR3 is TGTGCTAGTGGTTTCGCCCTTCGGGGAGAGAACTATGGCTACACCTTC.

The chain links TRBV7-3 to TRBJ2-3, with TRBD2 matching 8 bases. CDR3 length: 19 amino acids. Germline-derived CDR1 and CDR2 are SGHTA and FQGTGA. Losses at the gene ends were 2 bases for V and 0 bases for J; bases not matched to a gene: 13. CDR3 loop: CASSLGAGTRDSSTDTQYF. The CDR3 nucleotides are TGTGCCAGCAGCTTAGGGGCCGGGACTAGGGATTCTAGCACAGATACGCAGTATTTT.

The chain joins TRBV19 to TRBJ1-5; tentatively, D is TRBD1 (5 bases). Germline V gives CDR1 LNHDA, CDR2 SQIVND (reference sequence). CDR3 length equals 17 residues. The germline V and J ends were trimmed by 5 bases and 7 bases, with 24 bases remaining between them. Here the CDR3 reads CASSSTVSGVRGQPQHF. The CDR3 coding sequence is TGTGCCAGTAGTTCGACAGTTTCTGGAGTAAGGGGACAGCCCCAGCATTTT.

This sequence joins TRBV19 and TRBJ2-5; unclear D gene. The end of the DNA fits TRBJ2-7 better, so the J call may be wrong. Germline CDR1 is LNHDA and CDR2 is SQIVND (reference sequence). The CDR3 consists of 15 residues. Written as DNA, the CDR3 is TGTGCCAGTAGTATAGTACACAGTGAAACCTACGAGCAGTACTTC. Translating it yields CASSIVHSETYEQYF.

CDR3 nucleotide sequence: TGTGCCAGCAGCTTCTGGGACCGAAAGGGGAGGGATACGCAGTATTTT. Encoded protein: CASSFWDRKGRDTQYF. The chain is built from TRBV11-3 and TRBJ2-3; tentative D call: TRBD2 (6 bases). This CDR3 has 16 residues. The V end lost 3 bases, the J end lost 6 bases, and 19 bases lay between the germline ends. CDR1 is SGHNT and CDR2 is YENEEA in the germline V gene.

For the CDR3, the DNA is TGTGCCAGTAGTGAACAGGATGGGGTGGGGGCTAATAGCAATCAGCCCCAGCATTTT. Protein: CASSEQDGVGANSNQPQHF. J is TRBJ1-5 and V is TRBV19, with D possibly TRBD1 on 6 matching bases. From germline, CDR1 is LNHDA and CDR2 SQIVND (reference sequence). The CDR3 is made up of 19 amino acids. The V end was cut by 5 bases, the J end by 0 bases, with 23 bases between.

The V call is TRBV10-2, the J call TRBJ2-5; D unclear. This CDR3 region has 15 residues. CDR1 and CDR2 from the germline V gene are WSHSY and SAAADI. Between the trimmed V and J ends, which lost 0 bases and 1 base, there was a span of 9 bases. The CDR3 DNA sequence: TGCGCCAGCAGTGAGTCTAGTACCCTCCAAGAGACCCAGTACTTC. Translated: CASSESSTLQETQYF.

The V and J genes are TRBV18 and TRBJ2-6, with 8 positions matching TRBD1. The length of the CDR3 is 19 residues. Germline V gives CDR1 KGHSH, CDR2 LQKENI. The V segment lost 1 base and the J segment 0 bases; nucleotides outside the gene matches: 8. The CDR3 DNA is TGTGCCAGCTCACCACGTAATGGACAGGGCCTCTCTGGGGCCAACGTCCTGACTTTC. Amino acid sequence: CASSPRNGQGLSGANVLTF.

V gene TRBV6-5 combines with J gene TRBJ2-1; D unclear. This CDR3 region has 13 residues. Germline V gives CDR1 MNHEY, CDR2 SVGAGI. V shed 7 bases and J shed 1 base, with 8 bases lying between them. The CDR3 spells CASTGFSYNEQFF. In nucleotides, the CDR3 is TGTGCCAGCACCGGGTTTTCCTACAATGAGCAGTTCTTC.

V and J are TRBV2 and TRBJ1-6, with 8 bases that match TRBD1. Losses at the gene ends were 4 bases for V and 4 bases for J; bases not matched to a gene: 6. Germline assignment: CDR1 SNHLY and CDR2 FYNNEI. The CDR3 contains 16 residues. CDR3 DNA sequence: TGTGCCAGCAGTGCTCGACAGGGGTCGTATAATTCACCCCTCCACTTT. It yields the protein CASSARQGSYNSPLHF.

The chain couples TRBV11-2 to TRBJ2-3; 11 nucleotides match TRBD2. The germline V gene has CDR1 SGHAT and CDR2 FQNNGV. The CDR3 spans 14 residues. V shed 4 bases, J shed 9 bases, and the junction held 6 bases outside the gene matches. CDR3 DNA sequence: TGTGCCAGCAGCTCCACTAGCGGGAGTAGCACGCAGTATTTT. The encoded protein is CASSSTSGSSTQYF.

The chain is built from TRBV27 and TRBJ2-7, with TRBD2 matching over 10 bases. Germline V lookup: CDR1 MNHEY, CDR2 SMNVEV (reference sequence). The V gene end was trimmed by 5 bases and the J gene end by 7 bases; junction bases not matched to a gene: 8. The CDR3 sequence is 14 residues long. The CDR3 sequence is CASSLLAGVGEQYF. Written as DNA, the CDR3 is TGTGCCAGCAGTCTTCTAGCGGGAGTCGGGGAGCAGTACTTC.

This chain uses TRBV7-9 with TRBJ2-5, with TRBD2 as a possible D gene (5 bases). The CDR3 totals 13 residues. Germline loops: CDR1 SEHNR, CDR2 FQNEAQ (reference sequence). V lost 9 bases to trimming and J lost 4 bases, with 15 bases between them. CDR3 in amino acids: CASEGRRVETQYF. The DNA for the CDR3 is TGTGCCAGTGAGGGCAGGAGAGTAGAGACCCAGTACTTC.

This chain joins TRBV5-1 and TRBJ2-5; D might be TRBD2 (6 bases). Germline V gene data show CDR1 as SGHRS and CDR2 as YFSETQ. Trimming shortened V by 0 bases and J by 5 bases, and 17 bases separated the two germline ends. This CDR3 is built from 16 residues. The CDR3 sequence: CASSLARDSRGETQYF. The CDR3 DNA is TGCGCCAGCAGCTTGGCCCGGGACTCCCGCGGGGAGACCCAGTACTTC.